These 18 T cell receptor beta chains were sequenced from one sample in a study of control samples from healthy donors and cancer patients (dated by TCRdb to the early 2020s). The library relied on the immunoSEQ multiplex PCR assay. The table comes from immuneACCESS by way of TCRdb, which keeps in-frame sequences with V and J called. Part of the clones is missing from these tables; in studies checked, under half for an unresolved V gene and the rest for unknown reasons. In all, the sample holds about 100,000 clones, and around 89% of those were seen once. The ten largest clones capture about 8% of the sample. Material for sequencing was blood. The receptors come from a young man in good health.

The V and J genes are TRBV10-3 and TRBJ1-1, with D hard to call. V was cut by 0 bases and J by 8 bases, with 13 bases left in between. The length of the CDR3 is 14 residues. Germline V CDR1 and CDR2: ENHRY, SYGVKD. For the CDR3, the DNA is TGTGCCATCAGTGAGTCCTCAGCCTTGGCCGAAGCTTTCTTT. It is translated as CAISESSALAEAFF.

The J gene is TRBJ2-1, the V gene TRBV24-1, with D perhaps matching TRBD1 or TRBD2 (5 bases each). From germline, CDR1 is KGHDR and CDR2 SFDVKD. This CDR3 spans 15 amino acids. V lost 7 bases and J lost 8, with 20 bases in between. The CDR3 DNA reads TGTGCCACCAGAGGTTCCGGGGCCAGCAGCGATGAGCAGTTCTTC. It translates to CATRGSGASSDEQFF.

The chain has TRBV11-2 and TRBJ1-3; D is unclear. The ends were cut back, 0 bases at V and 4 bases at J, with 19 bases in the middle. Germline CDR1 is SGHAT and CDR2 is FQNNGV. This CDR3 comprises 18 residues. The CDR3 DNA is TGTGCCAGCAGCTTAGAGAACGTCCCCGGGTGGAACGGAAACACCATATATTTT. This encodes CASSLENVPGWNGNTIYF.

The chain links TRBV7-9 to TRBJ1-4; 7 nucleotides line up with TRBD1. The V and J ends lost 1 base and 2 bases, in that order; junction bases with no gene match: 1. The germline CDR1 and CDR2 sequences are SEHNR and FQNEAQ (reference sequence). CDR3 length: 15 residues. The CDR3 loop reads CASSLEGGTNEKLFF. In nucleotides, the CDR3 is TGTGCCAGCAGCTTAGAAGGGGGCACTAATGAAAAACTGTTTTTT.

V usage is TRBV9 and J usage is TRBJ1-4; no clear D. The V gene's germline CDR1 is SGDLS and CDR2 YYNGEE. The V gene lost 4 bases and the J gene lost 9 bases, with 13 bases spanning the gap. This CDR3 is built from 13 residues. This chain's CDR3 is CASSTQAGKKLFF. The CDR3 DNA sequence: TGTGCCAGCAGCACCCAGGCCGGGAAAAAACTGTTTTTT.

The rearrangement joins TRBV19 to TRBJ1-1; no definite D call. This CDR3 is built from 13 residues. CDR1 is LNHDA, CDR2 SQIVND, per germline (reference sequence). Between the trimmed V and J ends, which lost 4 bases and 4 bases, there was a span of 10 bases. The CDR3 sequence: CASSSSVITEAFF. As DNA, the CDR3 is TGTGCCAGTAGTAGTTCAGTTATCACTGAAGCTTTCTTT.

The CDR3 loop is CASGSEDRGNQPQHF. The CDR3 DNA follows: TGTGCCAGCGGGTCCGAAGACAGGGGCAATCAGCCCCAGCATTTT. The J gene is TRBJ1-5, the V gene TRBV28; 7 nucleotides line up with TRBD1. This CDR3 is 15 amino acids long. Germline lookup yields CDR1 MDHEN and CDR2 SYDVKM. V shed 8 bases, J shed 2 bases, and the junction held 9 bases outside the gene matches. Based on the CDR3 plus reference TRBV28 and TRBJ1-5, the full variable domain is DVKVTQSSRYLVKRTGEKVFLECVQDMDHENMFWYRQDPGLGLRLIYFSYDVKMKEKGDIPEGYSVSREKKERFSLILESASTNQTSMYLCASGSEDRGNQPQHFGDGTRLSIL.

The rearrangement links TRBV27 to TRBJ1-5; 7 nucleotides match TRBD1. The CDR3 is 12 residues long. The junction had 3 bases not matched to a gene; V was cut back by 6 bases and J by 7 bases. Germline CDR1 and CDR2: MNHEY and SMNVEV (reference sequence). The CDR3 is CASRTGFQPQHF. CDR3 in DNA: TGTGCCAGCAGGACAGGGTTCCAGCCCCAGCATTTT.

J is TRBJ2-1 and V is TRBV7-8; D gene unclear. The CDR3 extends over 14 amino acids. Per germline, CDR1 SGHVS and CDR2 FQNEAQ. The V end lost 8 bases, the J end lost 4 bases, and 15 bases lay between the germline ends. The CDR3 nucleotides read TGTGCCAGCGGTAACTCGTTACGTTACAATGAGCAGTTCTTC. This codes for CASGNSLRYNEQFF.

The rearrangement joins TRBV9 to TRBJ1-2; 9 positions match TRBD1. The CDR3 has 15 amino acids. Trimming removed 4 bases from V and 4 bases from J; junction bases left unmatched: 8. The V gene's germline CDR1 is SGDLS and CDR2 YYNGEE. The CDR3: CASSPRTGESYGYTF. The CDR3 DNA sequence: TGTGCCAGCAGCCCAAGGACAGGGGAAAGCTATGGCTACACCTTC.

The CDR3 region is CAWSFTGGGYTF. CDR3 in DNA: TGTGCCTGGAGTTTTACAGGGGGGGGCTACACCTTC. The rearrangement uses TRBV30 and TRBJ1-2; TRBD1 agrees at 8 bases. The CDR3 is 12 residues long. Germline V gene lookup returns CDR1 GTSNPN and CDR2 SVGIG (reference sequence). V lost 2 bases, J lost 8 bases, and 4 bases stayed unmatched.

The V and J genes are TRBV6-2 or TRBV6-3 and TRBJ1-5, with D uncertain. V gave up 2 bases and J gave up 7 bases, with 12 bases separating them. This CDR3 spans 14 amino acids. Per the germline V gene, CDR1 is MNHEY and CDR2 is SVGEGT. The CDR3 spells CASSYGWGGQPQHF. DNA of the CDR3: TGTGCCAGCAGTTACGGGTGGGGAGGACAGCCCCAGCATTTT.

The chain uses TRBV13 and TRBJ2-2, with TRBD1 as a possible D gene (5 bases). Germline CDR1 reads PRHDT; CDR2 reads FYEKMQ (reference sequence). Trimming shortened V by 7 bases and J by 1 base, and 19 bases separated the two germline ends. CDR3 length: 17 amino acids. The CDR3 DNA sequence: TGTGCCAGCATCCCCCTAGGGGCCAGGTGGAACACCGGGGAGCTGTTTTTT. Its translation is CASIPLGARWNTGELFF.

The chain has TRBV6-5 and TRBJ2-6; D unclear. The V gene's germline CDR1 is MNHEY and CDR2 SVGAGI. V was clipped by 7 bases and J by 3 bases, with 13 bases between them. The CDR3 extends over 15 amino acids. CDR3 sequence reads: CASTLYPDGANVLTF. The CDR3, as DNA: TGTGCCAGCACCCTTTACCCCGATGGGGCCAACGTCCTGACTTTC.

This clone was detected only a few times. The CDR3 nucleotides are TGTGCCAGCAGCTTAGCAAAGACATACACAGATACGCAGTATTTT. Translation gives CASSLAKTYTDTQYF. The chain has TRBV7-2 and TRBJ2-3; the D is unclear. The length of the CDR3 is 15 residues. Trimming removed 0 bases from V and 2 bases from J, with 9 bases in between. CDR1 is SGHTA and CDR2 is FQGNSA in the germline V gene.

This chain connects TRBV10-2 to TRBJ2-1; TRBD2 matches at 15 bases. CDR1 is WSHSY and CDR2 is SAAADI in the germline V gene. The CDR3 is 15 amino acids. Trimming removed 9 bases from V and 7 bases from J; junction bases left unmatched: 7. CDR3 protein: CASLGTSGRRNEQFF. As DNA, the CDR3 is TGCGCCAGTCTCGGGACTAGCGGGAGGAGGAATGAGCAGTTCTTC.

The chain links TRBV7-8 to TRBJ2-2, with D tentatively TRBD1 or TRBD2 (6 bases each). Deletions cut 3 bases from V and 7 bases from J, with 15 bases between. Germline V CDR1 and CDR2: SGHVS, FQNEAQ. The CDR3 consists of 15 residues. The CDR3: CASSFVGGSHGELFF. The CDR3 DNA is TGTGCCAGCAGCTTTGTGGGGGGCTCCCACGGGGAGCTGTTTTTT. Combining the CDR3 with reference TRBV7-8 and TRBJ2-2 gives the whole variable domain GAGVSQSPRYKVAKRGQDVALRCDPISGHVSLFWYQQALGQGPEFLTYFQNEAQLDKSGLPSDRFFAERPEGSVSTLKIQRTQQEDSAVYLCASSFVGGSHGELFFGEGSRLTVL.

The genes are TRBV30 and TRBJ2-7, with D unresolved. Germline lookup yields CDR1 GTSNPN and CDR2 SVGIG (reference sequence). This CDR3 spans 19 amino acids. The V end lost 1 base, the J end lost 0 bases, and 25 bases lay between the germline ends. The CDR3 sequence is CAWSAPRYSQPLSSYEQYF. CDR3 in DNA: TGTGCCTGGAGTGCCCCTCGATATTCCCAGCCCTTGAGCTCCTACGAGCAGTACTTC.